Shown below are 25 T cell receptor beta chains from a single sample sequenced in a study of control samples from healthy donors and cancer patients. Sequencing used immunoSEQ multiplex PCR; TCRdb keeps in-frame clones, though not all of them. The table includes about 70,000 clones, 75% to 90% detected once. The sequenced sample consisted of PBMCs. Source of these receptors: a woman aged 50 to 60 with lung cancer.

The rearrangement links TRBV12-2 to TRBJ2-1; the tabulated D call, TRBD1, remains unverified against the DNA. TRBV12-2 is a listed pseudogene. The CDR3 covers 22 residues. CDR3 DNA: TGTGCAAGTCGCTTAGCTCCACAGACAATCGCCTTATTTCCAAGCTCCTACAATGAGCAGTTCTTC. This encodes CASRLAPQTIALFPSSYNEQFF.

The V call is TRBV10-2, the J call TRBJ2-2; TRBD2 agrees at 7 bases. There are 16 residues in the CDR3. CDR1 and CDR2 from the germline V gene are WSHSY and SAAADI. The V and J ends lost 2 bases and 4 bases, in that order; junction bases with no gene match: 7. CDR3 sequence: CASSEMSGGRTGELFF. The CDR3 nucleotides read TGCGCCAGCAGTGAGATGTCGGGGGGACGCACCGGGGAGCTGTTTTTT.

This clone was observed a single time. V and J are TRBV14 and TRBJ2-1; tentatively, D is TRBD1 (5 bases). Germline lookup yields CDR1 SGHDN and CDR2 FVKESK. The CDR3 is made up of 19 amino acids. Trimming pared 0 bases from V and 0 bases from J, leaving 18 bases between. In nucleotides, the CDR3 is TGTGCCAGCAGCCAAGATGAAGTAACGGGTGACAGCTCCTACAATGAGCAGTTCTTC. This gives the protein CASSQDEVTGDSSYNEQFF.

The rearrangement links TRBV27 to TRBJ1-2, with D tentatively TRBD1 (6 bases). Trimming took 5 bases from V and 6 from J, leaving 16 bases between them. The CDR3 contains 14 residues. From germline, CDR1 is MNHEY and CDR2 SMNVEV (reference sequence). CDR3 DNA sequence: TGTGCCAGCAGTCCCAGGGGAGTTTACGATGGCTACACCTTC. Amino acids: CASSPRGVYDGYTF.

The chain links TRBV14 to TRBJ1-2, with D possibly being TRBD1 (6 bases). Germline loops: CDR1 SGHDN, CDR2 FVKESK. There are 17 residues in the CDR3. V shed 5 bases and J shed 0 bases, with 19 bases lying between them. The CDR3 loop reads CASSTRNLQGTNYGYTF. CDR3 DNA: TGTGCCAGCAGCACGCGGAACTTACAGGGAACTAACTATGGCTACACCTTC.

CDR3 bases: TGTGCCAGCAACTTGTTGGGGACAGGGGGCTATGGCTACACCTTC. Translating it yields CASNLLGTGGYGYTF. The rearrangement joins TRBV6-5 to TRBJ1-2; 11 bases are shared with TRBD1. CDR3 length: 15 amino acids. V shed 7 bases, J shed 4 bases, and the junction held 8 bases outside the gene matches. Germline-derived CDR1 and CDR2 are MNHEY and SVGAGI.

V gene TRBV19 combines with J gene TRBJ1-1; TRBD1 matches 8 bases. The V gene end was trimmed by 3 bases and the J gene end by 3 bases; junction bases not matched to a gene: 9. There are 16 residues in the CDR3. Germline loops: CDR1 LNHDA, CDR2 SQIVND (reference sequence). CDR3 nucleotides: TGTGCCAGTAGTATTTCCACCGGGACAGGCTACACTGAAGCTTTCTTT. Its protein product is CASSISTGTGYTEAFF.

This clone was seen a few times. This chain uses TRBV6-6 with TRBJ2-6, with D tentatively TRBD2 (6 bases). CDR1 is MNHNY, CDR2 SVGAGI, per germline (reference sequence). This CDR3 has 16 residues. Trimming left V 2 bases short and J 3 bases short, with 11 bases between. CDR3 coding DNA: TGTGCCAGCAGTTACCGCGGGGTCGGTGGGGCCAACGTCCTGACTTTC. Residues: CASSYRGVGGANVLTF.

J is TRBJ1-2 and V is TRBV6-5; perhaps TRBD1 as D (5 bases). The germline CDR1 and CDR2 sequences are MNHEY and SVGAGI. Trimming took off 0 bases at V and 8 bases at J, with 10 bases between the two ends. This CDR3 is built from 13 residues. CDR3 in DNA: TGTGCCAGCAGTTACTCGGGGGTGGAGGGCTACACCTTC. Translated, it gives CASSYSGVEGYTF.

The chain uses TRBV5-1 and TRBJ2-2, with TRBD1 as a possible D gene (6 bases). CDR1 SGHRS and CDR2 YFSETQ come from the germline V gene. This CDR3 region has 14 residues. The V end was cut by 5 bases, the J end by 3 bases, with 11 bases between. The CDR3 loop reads CASRNRADTGELFF. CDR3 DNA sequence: TGCGCCAGCAGGAACAGGGCGGACACCGGGGAGCTGTTTTTT.

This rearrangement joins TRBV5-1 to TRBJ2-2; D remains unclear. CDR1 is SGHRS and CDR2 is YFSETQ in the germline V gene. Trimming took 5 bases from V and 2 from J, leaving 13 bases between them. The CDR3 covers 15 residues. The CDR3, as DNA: TGCGCCAGCAGTGTATCCCGGCCAAACACCGGGGAGCTGTTTTTT. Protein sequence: CASSVSRPNTGELFF. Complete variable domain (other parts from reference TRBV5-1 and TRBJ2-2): KAGVTQTPRYLIKTRGQQVTLSCSPISGHRSVSWYQQTPGQGLQFLFEYFSETQRNKGNFPGRFSGRQFSNSRSEMNVSTLELGDSALYLCASSVSRPNTGELFFGEGSRLTVL.

Here the CDR3 DNA reads TGTGCCAGTAGTTTACTTGGACAGGACACAGATACGCAGTATTTT. Its protein product is CASSLLGQDTDTQYF. The chain combines TRBV19 with TRBJ2-3, with 7 bases that match TRBD1. The J segment lost 2 bases and the V segment lost 5 bases, leaving 7 bases of the junction unmatched. Per germline, CDR1 LNHDA and CDR2 SQIVND (reference sequence). The length of the CDR3 is 15 residues.

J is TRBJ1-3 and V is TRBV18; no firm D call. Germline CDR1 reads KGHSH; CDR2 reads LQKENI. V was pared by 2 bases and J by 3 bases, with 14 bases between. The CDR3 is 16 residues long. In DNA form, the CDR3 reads TGTGCCAGCTCACCAGCGCTGGAGACCTTTGGAAACACCATATATTTT. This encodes CASSPALETFGNTIYF. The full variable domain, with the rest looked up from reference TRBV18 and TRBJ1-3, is NAGVMQNPRHLVRRRGQEARLRCSPMKGHSHVYWYRQLPEEGLKFMVYLQKENIIDESGMPKERFSAEFPKEGPSILRIQQVVRGDSAAYFCASSPALETFGNTIYFGEGSWLTVV.

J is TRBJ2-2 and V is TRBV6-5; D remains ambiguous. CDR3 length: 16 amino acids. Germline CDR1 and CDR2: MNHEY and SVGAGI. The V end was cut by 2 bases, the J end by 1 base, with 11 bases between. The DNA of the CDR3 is TGTGCCAGCAGTTACGATACACCCAAGAACACCGGGGAGCTGTTTTTT. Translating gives CASSYDTPKNTGELFF.

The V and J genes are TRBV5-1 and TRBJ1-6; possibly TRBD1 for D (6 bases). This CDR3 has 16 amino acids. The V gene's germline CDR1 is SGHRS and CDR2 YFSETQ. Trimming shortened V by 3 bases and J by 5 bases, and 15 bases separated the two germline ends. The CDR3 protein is CASSSDEGDNNSPLHF. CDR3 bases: TGCGCCAGCAGCTCCGACGAAGGGGACAATAATTCACCCCTCCACTTT.

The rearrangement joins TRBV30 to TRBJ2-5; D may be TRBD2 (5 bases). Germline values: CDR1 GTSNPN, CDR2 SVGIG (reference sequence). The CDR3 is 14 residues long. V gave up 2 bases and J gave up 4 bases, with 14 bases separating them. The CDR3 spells CAWSRRGAGETQYF. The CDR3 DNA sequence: TGTGCCTGGAGTCGAAGAGGTGCGGGAGAGACCCAGTACTTC.

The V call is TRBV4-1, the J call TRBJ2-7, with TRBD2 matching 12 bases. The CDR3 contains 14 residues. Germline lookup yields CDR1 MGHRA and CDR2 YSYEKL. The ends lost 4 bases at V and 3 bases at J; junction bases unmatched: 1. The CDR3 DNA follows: TGCGCCAGCAGCCGACTAGCGGGAGTCTACGAGCAGTACTTC. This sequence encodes CASSRLAGVYEQYF.

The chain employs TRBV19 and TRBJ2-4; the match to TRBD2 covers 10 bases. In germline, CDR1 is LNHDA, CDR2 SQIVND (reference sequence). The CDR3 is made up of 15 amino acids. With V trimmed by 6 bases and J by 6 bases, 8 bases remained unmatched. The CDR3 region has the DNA TGTGCCAGTAGAGTCCTAGCGGGGGAGGGAAACATTCAGTACTTC. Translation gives CASRVLAGEGNIQYF.

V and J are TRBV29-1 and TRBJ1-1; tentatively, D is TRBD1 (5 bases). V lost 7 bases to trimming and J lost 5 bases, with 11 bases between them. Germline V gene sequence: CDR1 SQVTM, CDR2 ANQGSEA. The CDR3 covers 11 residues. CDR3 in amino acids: CSGGGGTEAFF. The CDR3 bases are TGCAGCGGTGGGGGGGGGACTGAAGCTTTCTTT.

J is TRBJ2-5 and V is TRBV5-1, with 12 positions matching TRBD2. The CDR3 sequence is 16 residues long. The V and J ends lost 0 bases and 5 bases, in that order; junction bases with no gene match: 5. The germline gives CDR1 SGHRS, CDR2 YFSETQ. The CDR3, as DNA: TGCGCCAGCAGCTTGGCGCTAGCGGGAGGGCGGGAGACCCAGTACTTC. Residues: CASSLALAGGRETQYF.

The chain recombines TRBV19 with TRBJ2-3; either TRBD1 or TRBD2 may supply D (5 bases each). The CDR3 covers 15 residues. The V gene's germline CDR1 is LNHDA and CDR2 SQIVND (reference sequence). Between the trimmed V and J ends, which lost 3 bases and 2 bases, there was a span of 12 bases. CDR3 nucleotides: TGTGCCAGTAGTATCAACAGGAGGAACACAGATACGCAGTATTTT. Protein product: CASSINRRNTDTQYF.

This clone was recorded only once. CDR3 sequence: CASSAGLRGIGSPLHF. The CDR3 nucleotides read TGTGCCAGCAGTGCGGGGCTAAGGGGCATAGGGTCACCCCTCCACTTT. The chain has TRBV2 and TRBJ1-6, with TRBD1 as a possible D gene (5 bases). Trimming pared 4 bases from V and 10 bases from J, leaving 20 bases between. The CDR3 loop spans 16 amino acids. Per germline, CDR1 SNHLY and CDR2 FYNNEI.

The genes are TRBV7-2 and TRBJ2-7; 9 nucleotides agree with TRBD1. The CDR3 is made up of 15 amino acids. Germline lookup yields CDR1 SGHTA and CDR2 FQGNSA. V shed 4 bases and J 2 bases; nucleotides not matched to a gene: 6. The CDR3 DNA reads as TGTGCCAGCAGCTCGGGACAGGGAAGGGCCTACGAGCAGTACTTC. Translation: CASSSGQGRAYEQYF.

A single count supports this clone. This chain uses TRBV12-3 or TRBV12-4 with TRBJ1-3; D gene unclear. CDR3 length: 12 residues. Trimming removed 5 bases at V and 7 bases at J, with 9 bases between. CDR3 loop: CASSLLRNTIYF. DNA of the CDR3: TGTGCCAGCAGTCTACTACGGAACACCATATATTTT.

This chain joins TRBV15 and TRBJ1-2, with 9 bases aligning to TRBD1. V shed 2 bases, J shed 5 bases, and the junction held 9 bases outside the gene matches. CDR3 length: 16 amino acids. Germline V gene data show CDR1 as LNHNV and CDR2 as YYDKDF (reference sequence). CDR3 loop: CATSRPSTGGRYGYTF. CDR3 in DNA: TGTGCCACCAGCAGACCCTCTACAGGGGGCCGTTATGGCTACACCTTC.